This TCR beta chain was observed in a study of cytomegalovirus exposure and HLA in healthy donors. Findings and caveats of the study: Accounts indicate the classifier identified cytomegalovirus status with strong specificity and sensitivity.

The CDR3 has 15 residues. Per germline, CDR1 SEHNR and CDR2 FQNEAQ (reference sequence). The PCR contained 60 Vbeta and 13 Jbeta primers. The data were produced by immunoSEQ multiplex PCR, yet TCRdb's version contains in-frame clones alone and is incomplete. The sample lists roughly 100,000 clones; 65% to 85% were seen once. This clone occurred a few times. Its antigen is currently unknown. One end of the junction varies from germline; a read error may be responsible. The sequencing input was PBMCs. V usage is TRBV7-9 and J usage is TRBJ2-1, with TRBD2 matching 7 bases. The sequence derives from a woman aged 40 to 49 in good health and CMV-seronegative. This chain's CDR3 is CSSSFSRGSYNEQFF. The CDR3 region has the DNA TGTTCCAGCAGCTTCTCGCGGGGGTCCTACAATGAGCAGTTCTTC. Variable domain in full (rest from reference TRBV7-9 and TRBJ2-1): DTGVSQNPRHKITKRGQNVTFRCDPISEHNRLYWYRQTLGQGPEFLTYFQNEAQLEKSRLLSDRFSAERPKGSFSTLEIQRTEQGDSAMYLCSSSFSRGSYNEQFFGPGTRLTVL.